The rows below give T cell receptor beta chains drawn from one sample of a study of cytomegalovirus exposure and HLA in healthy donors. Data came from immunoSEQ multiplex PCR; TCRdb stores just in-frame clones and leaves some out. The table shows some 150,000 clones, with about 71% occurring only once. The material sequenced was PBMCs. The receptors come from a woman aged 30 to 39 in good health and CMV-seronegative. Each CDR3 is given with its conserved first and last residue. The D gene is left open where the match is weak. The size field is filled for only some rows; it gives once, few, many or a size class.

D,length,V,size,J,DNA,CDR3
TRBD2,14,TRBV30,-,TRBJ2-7,TGTGCCTGGAGTTCCTCGTGGGAGGGCCGCGAGCAGTACTTC,CAWSSSWEGREQYF
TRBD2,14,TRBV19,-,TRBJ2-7,TGTGCCAGTAGTATCACTAGCGGGAGTTACGAGCAGTACTTC,CASSITSGSYEQYF
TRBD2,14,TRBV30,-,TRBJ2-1,TGTGCCTGGAGGGGGAGCGGGAGTCGGCGTGAGCAGTTCTTC,CAWRGSGSRREQFF
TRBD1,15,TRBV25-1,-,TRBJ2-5,TGTGCCAGCAGTGTACATCAGGGGGCAGGAGAGACCCAGTACTTC,CASSVHQGAGETQYF
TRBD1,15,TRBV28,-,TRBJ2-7,TGTGCCAGCAGTTCCCGACAGGGGGCGTCCTACGAGCAGTACTTC,CASSSRQGASYEQYF
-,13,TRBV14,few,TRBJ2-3,TGTGCCAGCAGCCAACTTCAGGCGGATACGCAGTATTTT,CASSQLQADTQYF
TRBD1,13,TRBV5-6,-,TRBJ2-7,TGTGCCAGCAGCTTTGGGACAGCGTACGAGCAGTACTTC,CASSFGTAYEQYF
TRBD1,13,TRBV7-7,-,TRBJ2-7,TGTGCCAGCAGCTCCTCAGGGGGCCACGAGCAGTACTTC,CASSSSGGHEQYF
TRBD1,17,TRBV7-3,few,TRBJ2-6,TGTGCCAGCAGCCGAGGACAGGGAAGGGATGGGGCCAACGTCCTGACTTTC,CASSRGQGRDGANVLTF
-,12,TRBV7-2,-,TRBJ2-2,TGTGCCAGCAGCTTCATGTCCGGGGAGCTGTTTTTT,CASSFMSGELFF
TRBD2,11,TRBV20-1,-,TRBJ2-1,TGCAGTGGGGGGGGTAGGAATGAGCAGTTCTTC,CSGGGRNEQFF
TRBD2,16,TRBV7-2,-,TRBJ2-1,TGTGCCAGCAGCTTAGACCCGGGAGGGCCGCGTAATGAGCAGTTCTTC,CASSLDPGGPRNEQFF
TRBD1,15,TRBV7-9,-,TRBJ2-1,TGTGCCAGCAGCTTAGGGGACAGGGTGGGCAATGAGCAGTTCTTC,CASSLGDRVGNEQFF
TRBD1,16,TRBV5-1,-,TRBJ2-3,TGCGCCAGCAGCACCTACAGGGGGCGAGTCACAGATACGCAGTATTTT,CASSTYRGRVTDTQYF
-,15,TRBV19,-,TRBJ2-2,TGTGCCAGTAGTAGTAGGCAGGGGTTGACCGGGGAGCTGTTTTTT,CASSSRQGLTGELFF
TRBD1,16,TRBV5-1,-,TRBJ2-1,TGCGCCAGCAGCTTCTTTTGGACAGGGAGCTACAATGGGCAGTTCTTC,CASSFFWTGSYNGQFF
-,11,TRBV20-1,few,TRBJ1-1,TGCAGTGCTAGGCGGGGACTTGAAGCTTTCTTT,CSARRGLEAFF
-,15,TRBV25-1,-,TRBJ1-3,TGTGCCAGCAGTGAGGCAGGGGCAACTGGAAACACCATATATTTT,CASSEAGATGNTIYF
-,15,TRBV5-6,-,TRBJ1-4,TGTGCCAGCAGCTCCCAACAGGGCCTTAATGAAAAACTGTTTTTT,CASSSQQGLNEKLFF
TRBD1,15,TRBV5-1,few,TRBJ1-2,TGCGCCAGCAGCCCAAACGGACAGGATGGTTTTGGCTACACCTTC,CASSPNGQDGFGYTF
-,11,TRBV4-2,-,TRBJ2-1,TGTGCCAGCAGCCAGACTGGTGAGCAGTTCTTC,CASSQTGEQFF
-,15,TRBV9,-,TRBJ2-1,TGTGCCAGCACCCCACGGGATATTACCTACAATGAGCAGTTCTTC,CASTPRDITYNEQFF
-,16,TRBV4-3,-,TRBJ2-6,TGCGCCAGCAGCCAGGACTTGTGGAGTGGGGCCAACGTCCTGACTTTC,CASSQDLWSGANVLTF
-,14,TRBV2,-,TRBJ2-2,TGTGCCAGCCAAGGGGGAACGGGCCCCGGGGAGCTGTTTTTT,CASQGGTGPGELFF
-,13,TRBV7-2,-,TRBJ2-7,TGTGCCAGCAGAAGGACGGGAACCTACGAGCAGTACTTC,CASRRTGTYEQYF
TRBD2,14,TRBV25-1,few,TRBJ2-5,TGTGCCAGCAGTTCTTCTAGCGGGAGGGAGACCCAGTACTTC,CASSSSSGRETQYF
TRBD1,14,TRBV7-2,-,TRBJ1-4,TGTGCCAGCAGTTACAGGGGTTGGAGCGAAAAACTGTTTTTT,CASSYRGWSEKLFF
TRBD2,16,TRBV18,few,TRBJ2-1,TGTGCCAGCTCACGGTTACTAGCGGGAGACTACAATGAGCAGTTCTTC,CASSRLLAGDYNEQFF
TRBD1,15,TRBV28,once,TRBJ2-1,TGTGCCAGCAGGCTTCGACAGGGCATCTTAAATGAGCAGTTCTTC,CASRLRQGILNEQFF
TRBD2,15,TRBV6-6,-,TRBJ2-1,TGTGCCAGCAGCATGGGACTAGCGGGAGCCAATGAGCAGTTCTTC,CASSMGLAGANEQFF
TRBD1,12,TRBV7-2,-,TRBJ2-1,TGTGCCAGCATGACAGGGCAGGATGAGCAGTTCTTC,CASMTGQDEQFF
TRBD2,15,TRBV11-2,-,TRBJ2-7,TGTGCCAGCAGCTTCCCGGCTAGCGGAGTATACGAGCAGTACTTC,CASSFPASGVYEQYF
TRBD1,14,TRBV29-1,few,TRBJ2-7,TGCAGCGTGGATCGTTCCGGGACAGGGAACGAGCAGTACTTC,CSVDRSGTGNEQYF
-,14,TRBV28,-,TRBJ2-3,TGTGCCAGCAGTTCGGACTACTTGTCCGATACGCAGTATTTT,CASSSDYLSDTQYF
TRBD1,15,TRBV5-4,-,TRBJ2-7,TGTGCCAGCAGCGAACAGGGGAATCTTTATGACGAGCAGTACTTC,CASSEQGNLYDEQYF
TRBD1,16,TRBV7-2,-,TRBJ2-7,TGTGCCAGCAGCGACGATGACTACAGGGGCTCCTACGAGCAGTACTTC,CASSDDDYRGSYEQYF
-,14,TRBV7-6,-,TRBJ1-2,TGTGCCAGCAGCTTAGAGGGGGAGAACTATGGCTACACCTTC,CASSLEGENYGYTF
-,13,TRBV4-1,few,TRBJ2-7,TGCGCCAGCAGTTACGACAGGACCTACGAGCAGTACTTC,CASSYDRTYEQYF
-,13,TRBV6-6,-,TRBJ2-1,TGTGCCAGCAGTTTCGGGACTCTGAATGAGCAGTTCTTC,CASSFGTLNEQFF
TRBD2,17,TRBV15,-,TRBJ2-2,TGTGCCACCGCGGGACTAGCGGGCGAAGGTGTCACCGGGGAGCTGTTTTTT,CATAGLAGEGVTGELFF
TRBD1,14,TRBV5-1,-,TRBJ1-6,TGCGCCAGCAGTTTGGGACAGGATAATTCACCCCTCCACTTT,CASSLGQDNSPLHF
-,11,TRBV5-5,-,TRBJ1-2,TGTGCCAGCAGCTCAGGGCTTGGCTACACCTTC,CASSSGLGYTF
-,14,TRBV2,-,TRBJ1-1,TGTGCCAGCAGTGAAGGAAGGAGGGCCACTGAAGCTTTCTTT,CASSEGRRATEAFF
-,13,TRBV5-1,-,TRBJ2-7,TGCGCCAGCAGCTTGGCGACAGCTTACGAGCAGTACTTC,CASSLATAYEQYF
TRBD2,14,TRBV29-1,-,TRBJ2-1,TGCAGCGTTGGCGGACTAGCCGGCTACAATGAGCAGTTCTTC,CSVGGLAGYNEQFF
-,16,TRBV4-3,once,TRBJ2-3,TGCGCCAGCAGCCAAGCGGGTAGGGGGTTGGCAGATACGCAGTATTTT,CASSQAGRGLADTQYF
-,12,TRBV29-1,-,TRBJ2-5,TGCAGCGTCGTAGGGGACCAAGAGACCCAGTACTTC,CSVVGDQETQYF
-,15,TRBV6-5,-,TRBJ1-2,TGTGCCAGCACCCAGACGACAGGCCTAGATGTTGGCTACACCTTC,CASTQTTGLDVGYTF
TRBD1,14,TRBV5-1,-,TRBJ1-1,TGCGCCAGCAGAAGACAGGGAGGGAACACTGAAGCTTTCTTT,CASRRQGGNTEAFF
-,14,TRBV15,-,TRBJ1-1,TGTGCCACCAGCAGATCCTACAGTGGCACTGAAGCTTTCTTT,CATSRSYSGTEAFF
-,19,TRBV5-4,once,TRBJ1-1,TGTGCCAGCAGCTTGGAGTGGGACACTAAACGAGGGATGAACACTGAAGCTTTCTTT,CASSLEWDTKRGMNTEAFF
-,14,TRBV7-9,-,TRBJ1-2,TGTGCCAGCAGCTTAGCAGGTGGGCCTTATGGCTACACCTTC,CASSLAGGPYGYTF
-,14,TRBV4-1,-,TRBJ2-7,TGCGCCAGCAGCCATGACGGGGGTACGGGGGAGCAGTACTTC,CASSHDGGTGEQYF
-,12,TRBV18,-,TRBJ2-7,TGTGCCAGCTCCGAGACAGACTACGAGCAGTACTTC,CASSETDYEQYF
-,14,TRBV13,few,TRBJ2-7,TGTGCCAGCAGCGTACCGGGATTAACCTACGAGCAGTACTTC,CASSVPGLTYEQYF